The source of this TCR beta chain is a study of T-cell reconstitution after alpha-beta-depleted transplantation in children. TCRbeta library preparation incorporated unique molecular identifiers. TCRdb re-derived calls from the PCR reads in MiXCR, one entry per CDR3 protein. The data contain fewer than 85,000 distinct CDR3 sequences, roughly 14% of them seen just once; the ten biggest clones take up 27%. Trimming removed 4 bases from V and 2 bases from J; junction bases left unmatched: 9. The V gene's germline CDR1 is SGHRS and CDR2 YFSETQ. There are 16 residues in the CDR3. Whole-study findings and limits: Hyperexpanded clones declined; after one year, newly produced T cells mostly supplied diversity. Expanded graft clones, several hundred of them, were reportedly the source of alpha-beta T cells about two months after transplant. Surviving recipient T cells and thymic progenitors produced the high day-60 TCRbeta diversity seen in some patients.

Regarding this clonotype: What it binds is unknown.

This TCR came from a male patient aged 2-9 years who had a stem cell transplant for acute lymphoblastic leukemia, so the T cells may come from the graft donor. The sample in question was PBMCs, mostly from graft donor cells, obtained 180 days after TCRalphabeta/CD19-depleted stem cell transplant. The chain combines TRBV5-1 with TRBJ1-5, with TRBD1 identical over 7 bases. CDR3 loop: CASSPGGTAGNQPQHF. The CDR3 DNA reads as TGCGCCAGCAGCCCGGGCGGGACAGCTGGCAATCAGCCCCAGCATTTT.